Below, one T cell receptor beta chain is given with its context. Its antigen is still unknown. Qualities for individual bases were not recorded, and no much larger clone is one base off. The data stem from a study of human T cells and chemical hapten exposure (dated by TCRdb to about 2021). Background on the whole study: For sensitization, 2% DPC in acetone was applied to an approximately 2 cm by approximately 2 cm area of upper inner arm skin. Patch testing was performed on the upper back with Finn chambers containing 0.01% DPC, and the patch tests were scored after 6 days according to International Contact Dermatitis Research Group standards. The libraries were sequenced as a pool, and the TCR yield per sample differed mostly because of small variations in library volumes within the pool. The patient cohort, mostly female, included alopecia areata with under or over 50% scalp involvement, alopecia totalis and alopecia universalis. Throughout the study period of about 22 weeks, patients also received therapeutic DPC doses to the scalp every week. In alopecia patients, the study followed how the peripheral blood TCR repertoire changed in vivo over primary and secondary sensitization to diphenylcyclopropenone (DPC), a hapten. Patient blood was sampled pre-sensitization (week 0) and at 2, 6 and about 24 weeks after DPC sensitization. Around 30 alopecia patients provided blood for TCR sequencing at one to four time points (pre-sensitization, 2, 6 and 24 weeks).

Library preparation employed RACE. Data came from a NextSeq 500. Library preparation attached unique molecular identifiers to individual cDNA molecules for quantitative, reproducible TCR counting. Each blood RNA sample was used to sequence both TCR alpha and TCR beta chains. The published analysis was carried out like this. The median number of TCRs per sample was over 95,000, ranging from about 23,224 to 750,000. The Decombinator software suite was used to annotate the V, J and CDR3 of the TCR reads. For the PS versus PT1 abundance plots, all samples were subsampled to the same number of TCRs (28,000). Expanded TCRs were defined as absent before sensitization and observed at least eight times at the 2-week time point. Clones were called with MiXCR by TCRdb after fastp trimmed the public reads at Q25, and only in-frame beta chains were retained. Each CDR3 protein appears once, grouped with its most common genes and DNA. In this record, the V and J calls reflect TCRdb's handling and not the investigators' own analysis. In this sample the table shows 180,000 or so distinct CDR3 sequences, 13% to 15% of which occur a single time. The ten largest clones represent 1.5% to 2% of the sample.

Measured from the cysteine to the phenylalanine, the CDR3 is 13 residues long. Just the 39-base CDR3 DNA is kept, in frame starting at base 1. The V end loses 0 bases and the J end loses 6 bases, and a stretch of 6 bases separates them. The germline V gene gives CDR1 as MGHRA and CDR2 as YSYEKL. The time point label on this specimen signifies: patch test 1, 2 weeks after DPC sensitization. The sample's treatment or condition label is to be understood as: therapeutic diphenylcyclopropenone sensitization with weekly scalp DPC. Blood at each patch-test visit was drawn before the patch test was applied. Patients were eligible if aged 18 to 70, diagnosed with alopecia and judged suitable for DPC therapy, and pregnant patients were excluded. Total RNA was extracted from unfractionated whole blood collected in Tempus Blood RNA tubes. The investigation overall reported the following: After repeated subsampling, changes were observed in the strength of the expansion versus patch-test correlation and in the threshold at which the correlation became significant. DPC sensitization did not change the number of TCRs with a frequency above 1 in 1000, and there was no evidence of changes in global repertoire structure. A positive correlation was found between the number of PT1 expanded TCRs and patch test score, with significance reached at thresholds 8, 16 and 32 but not 4. Alopecia, a presumed autoimmune disease, was present in all patients, so the immune response of the patients might differ from that of healthy individuals. Compared with pre-sensitization or healthy control sets, expanded TCRs formed significantly more large CDR3 similarity clusters, which is consistent with antigen-driven responses.

The source material was whole blood, sampled in connection with sensitization to the hapten diphenylcyclopropenone (DPC). The V gene is TRBV4-1 and the J gene is TRBJ1-5, with the D gene uncertain. The receptor's source is a woman aged 30 to 39 with alopecia areata. Some clones in this sample may be carry-over from other donors' samples. The DNA is TGCGCCAGCAGCCAAGAGTCGGGTCAGCCCCAGCATTTT. This sequence encodes CASSQESGQPQHF.